This passage covers 19 T cell receptor beta chains from one sample sequenced in a study of memory CD8 T cells in hepatitis C reinfection. The table came from immunoSEQ multiplex PCR; TCRdb's copy has only in-frame clones and leaves some out. The sample records more than 45,000 clones, roughly 86% being singletons. Time point specified: pre-reinfection, 55 to 20 weeks before reinfection detection. TCR sequencing was done directly ex vivo on sorted cells, without expansion in vitro. Material for sequencing was naive CD8+ T cells sorted from blood. The receptors shown here come from a man aged 18 to 30 with hepatitis C virus infection.

The chain couples TRBV5-1 to TRBJ2-7; 7 nucleotides line up with TRBD1. The CDR3 runs to 14 residues. With 1 base clipped from V and 5 bases from J, the junction kept 6 bases outside the gene matches. The germline V gene has CDR1 SGHRS and CDR2 YFSETQ. The CDR3 region has the DNA TGCGCCAGCAGCTTGACAGGGGATTGGGACGAGCAGTACTTC. It codes for CASSLTGDWDEQYF.

The genes are TRBV19 and TRBJ2-5, with 8 nucleotides matching TRBD1. This CDR3 is built from 16 residues. Germline lookup yields CDR1 LNHDA and CDR2 SQIVND (reference sequence). Trimming cost V 0 bases and J 2 bases; bases outside gene matches: 5. The CDR3 here is CASSIEVRGLQETQYF. The CDR3 region has the DNA TGTGCCAGTAGTATAGAAGTCAGGGGGCTTCAAGAGACCCAGTACTTC. Combining the CDR3 with reference TRBV19 and TRBJ2-5 gives the whole variable domain DGGITQSPKYLFRKEGQNVTLSCEQNLNHDAMYWYRQDPGQGLRLIYYSQIVNDFQKGDIAEGYSVSREKKESFPLTVTSAQKNPTAFYLCASSIEVRGLQETQYFGPGTRLLVL.

The gene calls are TRBV5-8 and TRBJ1-5; no clear D gene. Trimming shortened V by 0 bases and J by 2 bases, and 6 bases separated the two germline ends. CDR1 and CDR2 from the germline V gene are SGHTS and YDEGEE. The CDR3 covers 14 residues. The CDR3 loop is CASSLGVGNQPQHF. In DNA, the CDR3 is TGTGCCAGCAGCTTGGGCGTCGGCAATCAGCCCCAGCATTTT.

The chain links TRBV7-2 to TRBJ1-2, with 10 nucleotides matching TRBD1. Trimming at V came to 2 bases and at J to 8 bases, leaving 11 bases not matched to a gene. The CDR3 is 16 amino acids. CDR1 is SGHTA, CDR2 FQGNSA, per germline. The CDR3 DNA follows: TGTGCCAGCAGCTTAAGCCCCGCCGGGACAGGGGACGGCTACACCTTC. This codes for CASSLSPAGTGDGYTF. Using reference TRBV7-2 and TRBJ1-2 for the parts outside the CDR3, the full variable domain is GAGVSQSPSNKVTEKGKDVELRCDPISGHTALYWYRQSLGQGLEFLIYFQGNSAPDKSGLPSDRFSAERTGGSVSTLTIQRTQQEDSAVYLCASSLSPAGTGDGYTFGSGTRLTVV.

This sequence joins TRBV19 and TRBJ2-1; 10 bases line up with TRBD2. The junction had 5 bases not matched to a gene; V was cut back by 5 bases and J by 4 bases. Germline CDR1 is LNHDA and CDR2 is SQIVND (reference sequence). The CDR3 length is 15 residues. CDR3 loop: CASSSGLAPYNEQFF. In nucleotides, the CDR3 is TGTGCCAGTAGTTCGGGACTAGCGCCATACAATGAGCAGTTCTTC. Combining the CDR3 with reference TRBV19 and TRBJ2-1 gives the whole variable domain DGGITQSPKYLFRKEGQNVTLSCEQNLNHDAMYWYRQDPGQGLRLIYYSQIVNDFQKGDIAEGYSVSREKKESFPLTVTSAQKNPTAFYLCASSSGLAPYNEQFFGPGTRLTVL.

CDR3 nucleotide sequence: TGTGCCAGCAGCTTAGGCTCAGGGCCCGAGCAGTACGTC. Translation gives CASSLGSGPEQYV. The chain combines TRBV7-9 with TRBJ2-7; D may be TRBD1 (5 bases). The CDR3 loop spans 13 amino acids. Trimming removed 1 base from V and 6 bases from J, with 10 bases in between. CDR1 is SEHNR and CDR2 is FQNEAQ in the germline V gene (reference sequence).

The rearrangement uses TRBV7-9 and TRBJ2-7; 8 nucleotides match TRBD1. With V trimmed by 5 bases and J by 1 base, 4 bases remained unmatched. The CDR3 extends over 14 amino acids. The V gene's germline CDR1 is SEHNR and CDR2 FQNEAQ (reference sequence). The CDR3 loop reads CASSLGDRSYEQYF. The CDR3 region has the DNA TGTGCCAGCAGCCTGGGGGACAGGTCCTACGAGCAGTACTTC.

Only a few counts were recorded for this clone. The chain joins TRBV6-5 to TRBJ1-5, with D perhaps matching TRBD1 (5 bases). This CDR3 comprises 14 residues. Trimming cost V 0 bases and J 6 bases, with 9 bases left between them. The germline gives CDR1 MNHEY, CDR2 SVGAGI. CDR3 nucleotide sequence: TGTGCCAGCAGTTACTCGAAGGGGATTCAGCCCCAGCATTTT. This translates into CASSYSKGIQPQHF.

The gene calls are TRBV4-1 and TRBJ2-2, with D possibly TRBD1 on 5 matching bases. Trimming stripped 1 base from V and 2 bases from J, with 11 bases between. CDR1 MGHRA and CDR2 YSYEKL come from the germline V gene. This CDR3 is 16 amino acids long. CDR3 amino acids: CASSQVAQGNTGELFF. CDR3 bases: TGCGCCAGCAGCCAAGTGGCGCAGGGCAACACCGGGGAGCTGTTTTTT.

The rearrangement uses TRBV18 and TRBJ2-1, with D possibly being TRBD2 (7 bases). Germline lookup yields CDR1 KGHSH and CDR2 LQKENI. The V end was cut by 3 bases, the J end by 0 bases, with 15 bases between. The CDR3 runs 17 residues. The CDR3 bases are TGTGCCAGCTCACCTTCCCCGGCGGGGGCCTCCTACAATGAGCAGTTCTTC. Translating it yields CASSPSPAGASYNEQFF. Complete variable domain (other parts from reference TRBV18 and TRBJ2-1): NAGVMQNPRHLVRRRGQEARLRCSPMKGHSHVYWYRQLPEEGLKFMVYLQKENIIDESGMPKERFSAEFPKEGPSILRIQQVVRGDSAAYFCASSPSPAGASYNEQFFGPGTRLTVL.

The genes are TRBV6-5 and TRBJ2-1; D call uncertain. Germline CDR1 MNHEY, CDR2 SVGAGI. Trimming took 10 bases from V and 7 from J, leaving 14 bases between them. The CDR3 runs to 12 residues. CDR3 sequence (DNA): TGTGCCACCTCCCCTATCGGGAATGAGCAGTTCTTC. Residues: CATSPIGNEQFF.

The chain recombines TRBV27 with TRBJ2-2, with D possibly being TRBD2 (6 bases). The CDR3 is made up of 15 amino acids. The V end was cut by 5 bases, the J end by 6 bases, with 16 bases between. Germline V gene lookup returns CDR1 MNHEY and CDR2 SMNVEV (reference sequence). The CDR3 DNA follows: TGTGCCAGCAGTATCTGGACTGGCGGGGCCGGGGAGCTGTTTTTT. The encoded protein is CASSIWTGGAGELFF.

The chain couples TRBV12-5 to TRBJ1-2; no clear D gene. Germline V gene data show CDR1 as LGHNT and CDR2 as FRNRAP. This CDR3 has 12 amino acids. Trimming stripped 2 bases from V and 13 bases from J, with 14 bases between. The DNA of the CDR3 is TGTGCTAGTGGTTTGCTGGCCTCCGATCCCACCTTC. This sequence encodes CASGLLASDPTF. Looking up the rest from reference TRBV12-5 and TRBJ1-2 gives the full variable domain: DARVTQTPRHKVTEMGQEVTMRCQPILGHNTVFWYRQTMMQGLELLAYFRNRAPLDDSGMPKDRFSAEMPDATLATLKIQPSEPRDSAVYFCASGLLASDPTFGSGTRLTVV.

The chain couples TRBV27 to TRBJ2-5; 8 positions match TRBD1. The J call may be wrong; the DNA end is better matched by TRBJ2-7. CDR3 length equals 14 residues. Germline V gives CDR1 MNHEY, CDR2 SMNVEV (reference sequence). The DNA of the CDR3 is TGTGCCAGTGCTTGGGGGACAGGAGCCTACGAGCAGTACTTC. Translating it yields CASAWGTGAYEQYF.

The V and J genes are TRBV27 and TRBJ2-1, with 8 bases lining up with TRBD1. With V trimmed by 3 bases and J by 12 bases, 4 bases remained unmatched. The CDR3 is 12 amino acids. Germline loops: CDR1 MNHEY, CDR2 SMNVEV (reference sequence). The CDR3 reads CASSLLGQGQFF. The CDR3 bases are TGTGCCAGCAGTTTGCTTGGACAGGGGCAGTTCTTC.

J is TRBJ2-7 and V is TRBV27; D may be TRBD2 (7 bases). CDR3 size: 14 residues. The V gene lost 6 bases and the J gene lost 3 bases, with 15 bases spanning the gap. From germline, CDR1 is MNHEY and CDR2 SMNVEV (reference sequence). In nucleotides, the CDR3 is TGTGCCAGCAGGGGGGGGCTGGAGGTCTACGAGCAGTACTTC. Protein: CASRGGLEVYEQYF.

V usage is TRBV29-1 and J usage is TRBJ1-2, with D tentatively TRBD1 (6 bases). V was cut by 4 bases and J by 6 bases, with 12 bases left in between. The CDR3 runs to 12 residues. Germline CDR1 SQVTM, CDR2 ANQGSEA. The CDR3 reads CSVGPGVDGYTF. The DNA of the CDR3 is TGCAGCGTTGGGCCAGGGGTAGATGGCTACACCTTC.

The V gene is TRBV4-1, the J gene TRBJ2-2; TRBD2 is a possible D gene (7 bases). The germline gives CDR1 MGHRA, CDR2 YSYEKL. V lost 1 base to trimming and J lost 0 bases, with 15 bases between them. CDR3 size: 18 residues. The CDR3 reads CASSQVRGGTANTGELFF. For the CDR3, the DNA is TGCGCCAGCAGCCAAGTTAGGGGGGGGACCGCGAACACCGGGGAGCTGTTTTTT.

The chain couples TRBV6-5 to TRBJ1-2, with TRBD1 identical over 9 bases. Germline CDR1 MNHEY, CDR2 SVGAGI. After removal of 2 bases from V and 6 bases from J, the junction contained 7 bases not matched to a gene. There are 15 residues in the CDR3. CDR3 in DNA: TGTGCCAGCAGTTACGGGGTCGGACAGGGGAATGGCTACACCTTC. Its translation: CASSYGVGQGNGYTF.